There are many counts of the clone carrying this TCR beta chain. The antigen is not known. From germline, CDR1 is SEHNR and CDR2 FQNEAQ (reference sequence). The CDR3 loop spans 15 amino acids. The V and J ends lost 5 bases and 5 bases, in that order; junction bases with no gene match: 6. The sample originates from a study of identical twins. From the 5' RACE reads, TCRdb called clonotypes with MiXCR, one entry per CDR3 protein. The sample holds around 550,000 distinct CDR3 sequences; 12% to 15% are singletons and the top ten take around 0.48%. Whole-study findings and limits: Twins' excess sharing was less marked for out-of-frame beta sequences. Twin-shared out-of-frame alpha sequences showed excess low generation probability.

The sample was also linked to a second study, of yellow fever vaccine responses in identical twins.

Sequences were obtained from CD4+ T cells sorted from blood. The rearrangement links TRBV7-9 to TRBJ2-2; 9 nucleotides agree with TRBD2. The source of this sequence is a woman between 18 and 29 years old in good health. This chain's CDR3 is CASSRGLAGTGELFF. As DNA, the CDR3 is TGTGCCAGCAGCAGGGGACTAGCTGGGACCGGGGAGCTGTTTTTT.